A selection of T cell receptor beta chains follows, all from one sample in a study of blood T cell repertoires in COVID-19. Generated by immunoSEQ multiplex PCR, the TCRdb table keeps only in-frame clones and is missing some. The profile shows a few hundred thousand clones, just under 90% of them singletons. Source material: peripheral blood. These receptors originate from a woman in her fifties or sixties with COVID-19, enrolled during active disease. CDR3s leave out the opening cysteine and the closing phenylalanine or tryptophan.

TRBJ2-1 TRBV10-3 11 AIKGEGVNEQF
TRBJ1-6 TRBV11-3 12 ASTRGTDNSPLH
TRBJ2-7 TRBV6-5 12 ASRTRLAAYEQY
TRBJ2-1 TRBV3-1/TRBV3-2 14 ASSQDTWRETHEQF
TRBJ2-2 TRBV6-5 12 ASSARGGAGELF
TRBJ2-7 TRBV5-6 15 ASSFLGAPEGVGEQY
TRBJ1-2 TRBV27 12 ASRLTGVVSGYT
TRBJ1-6 TRBV18 12 ASSPNRGESPLH
TRBJ2-3 TRBV5-1 14 ASSTRTSGSTDTQY
TRBJ1-5 TRBV19 16 ASRKRSGDLIGNQPQH
TRBJ1-2 TRBV18 10 ASSPPRYGYT
TRBJ1-5 TRBV23-1 17 ASSQSGGSNDLSNQPQH
TRBJ2-5 TRBV6-5 12 ASSYGTVQETQY
TRBJ2-1 TRBV30 12 AWSVGQGDNEQF
TRBJ2-5 TRBV18 11 ASSSQYQETQY
TRBJ1-1 TRBV6-5 13 ASSQGGAGRTEAF
TRBJ2-1 TRBV4-1 15 ASSQGLTSGPYNEQF
TRBJ1-1 TRBV12-3/TRBV12-4 10 ASRGTFTEAF